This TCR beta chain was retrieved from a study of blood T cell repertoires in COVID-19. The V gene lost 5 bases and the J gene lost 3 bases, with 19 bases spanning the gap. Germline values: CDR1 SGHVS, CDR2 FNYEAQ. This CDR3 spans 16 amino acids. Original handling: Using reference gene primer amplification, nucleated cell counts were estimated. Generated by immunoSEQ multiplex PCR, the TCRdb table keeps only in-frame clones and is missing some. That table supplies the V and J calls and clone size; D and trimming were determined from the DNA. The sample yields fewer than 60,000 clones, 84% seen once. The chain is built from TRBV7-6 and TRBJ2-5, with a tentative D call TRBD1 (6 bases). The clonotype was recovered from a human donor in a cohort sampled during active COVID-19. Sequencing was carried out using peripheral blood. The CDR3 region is CASSAILQGEEETQYF. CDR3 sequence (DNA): TGTGCCAGCAGCGCAATATTACAGGGTGAGGAAGAGACCCAGTACTTC.